The 18 T cell receptor beta chains in this list originate from one sample, sequenced in a study of tumor-infiltrating lymphocytes in primary liver carcinoma. Without any cell sorting, roughly 20-30 mg of bulk tissue yielded co-extracted RNA and DNA. From 500 to 600 ng of total RNA, TCR beta-specific cDNA was reverse-transcribed using a constant-region primer. Slightly modified ARM-PCR with three nested multiplex PCR rounds yielded TCR beta libraries. TRBV1-TRBV30 forward primers paired with a C-beta reverse primer were used in the first two PCR rounds, which ran roughly 10 cycles each. Using its own MiXCR run on the multiplex PCR reads, TCRdb lists one record per CDR3 protein. The table lists 100,000 or so distinct CDR3 sequences, 80% to 85% of them singletons. Sequencing was performed on liver tumor tissue from sampling region 3. The subset: tumor region T3, left-lateral pole. These receptors were collected from a man in his forties with primary liver carcinoma and hepatitis B virus infection.

About this clonotype: One junction end disagrees with the germline gene, perhaps due to a read error. This chain joins TRBV4-1 and TRBJ2-1; the D gene is possibly TRBD2 (5 bases). Germline V gives CDR1 MGHRA, CDR2 YSYEKL. There are 16 residues in the CDR3. CDR3 in amino acids: CASSQELTNGQSEEFF. The CDR3 DNA sequence: TGCGCCAGCAGCCAAGAGCTGACTAACGGGCAAAGTGAGGAGTTCTTC.

On this clonotype: A much larger clone differs from this one at a single base, so this may be a read error. This rearrangement joins TRBV28 to TRBJ2-7; TRBD2 might be the D (6 bases). The CDR3 runs 13 residues. CDR1 MDHEN and CDR2 SYDVKM come from the germline V gene. Trimming took off 5 bases at V and 4 bases at J, with 12 bases between the two ends. The CDR3 here is CASSASVLYEQYF. DNA for the CDR3: TGTGCCAGCAGTGCTAGCGTATTATACGAGCAGTACTTC.

In this sample, this clonotype turned up once. A much larger clone lies one base from this, so it may be a read error. CDR3 bases: TGCGCCAGCAGGCGAGGGAGTTACCGAGAGACCCAGTACTTC. Encoded protein: CASRRGSYRETQYF. The chain employs TRBV5-1 and TRBJ2-5; the D gene is possibly TRBD2 (5 bases). The CDR3 length is 14 residues. The germline V gene has CDR1 SGHRS and CDR2 YFSETQ. Trimming left V 5 bases short and J 4 bases short, with 15 bases between.

Regarding this clonotype: Relative to the germline gene, one junction end is altered; a read error may explain this. The chain has TRBV5-6 and TRBJ1-5; TRBD1 agrees at 7 bases. CDR3 length equals 16 residues. CDR1 and CDR2 from the germline V gene are SGHDT and YYEEEE. CDR3 region: CASCLWAGGYHQPQHF. Here the CDR3 DNA reads TGTGCCAGCTGCTTGTGGGCAGGGGGTTATCATCAGCCCCAGCATTTT.

Remarks on this clonotype: It is likely a read error, because the conserved phenylalanine at the end of the CDR3 is missing. The chain combines TRBV4-1 with TRBJ2-1; 10 positions match TRBD2. The length of the CDR3 is 16 residues. Germline CDR1 is MGHRA and CDR2 is YSYEKL. In DNA form, the CDR3 reads TGCGCCAGCAGCGAAGAGCTGACTAGCGGGCAAAGTGAGCAGTTCATC. Amino acids: CASSEELTSGQSEQFI.

Concerning this clonotype itself: One end of the junction is discordant with germline, which a read error may explain. This rearrangement joins TRBV6-6 to TRBJ1-1; 9 bases agree with TRBD1. The CDR3 spans 13 residues. Germline values: CDR1 MNHNY, CDR2 SVGAGI (reference sequence). DNA of the CDR3: TGTGCCAGTAGTCCGACAGGGGGAACTGAAGTTTTCTTT. This sequence encodes CASSPTGGTEVFF.

As concerns this clonotype: Compared with germline, one end of the junction differs, possibly owing to a read error. The chain carries TRBV29-1 and TRBJ1-2, with a weak D call TRBD1 (5 bases). The CDR3 spans 14 residues. Looked up from germline, CDR1 is SQVTM and CDR2 is ANQGSEA. The CDR3: CRVEAEEGVHGYTF. The CDR3 DNA reads TGCAGAGTTGAAGCGGAAGAAGGGGTACATGGCTACACCTTC.

This clonotype was observed once. This rearrangement joins TRBV6-2 or TRBV6-3 to TRBJ2-1; 8 bases agree with TRBD1. CDR1 is MNHEY and CDR2 is SVGEGT in the germline V gene. The CDR3 has 15 amino acids. The CDR3 loop reads CTNGLLDRGYNEQFF. The DNA of the CDR3 is TGTACCAACGGCTTACTCGACAGGGGCTACAATGAGCAGTTCTTC.

Notes on this clonotype: Sequence at one end of the junction differs from germline and may be a read error. The chain combines TRBV6-1 with TRBJ2-2, with 12 nucleotides matching TRBD2. The CDR3 has 16 amino acids. Germline values: CDR1 MNHNS, CDR2 SASEGT. CDR3 residues: CASSVTSGRAGGELLF. The CDR3 DNA reads TGTGCCAGCAGTGTGACTAGCGGGAGAGCCGGCGGGGAGCTGCTTTTT.

As concerns this clonotype: This likely comes from a read error, as the CDR3 has no conserved phenylalanine or tryptophan at its end. V and J are TRBV11-1 and TRBJ2-3; D not resolved. CDR3 length equals 14 residues. CDR1 and CDR2 from the germline V gene are SGHAT and FQDESV (reference sequence). The chain's CDR3 is CASSPRPSTDMQYY. The CDR3 DNA reads as TGTGCCAGCAGTCCCAGGCCAAGCACAGATATGCAGTATTAT.

This chain connects TRBV5-1 to TRBJ2-4; D is possibly TRBD2 (5 bases). Germline V gives CDR1 SGHRS, CDR2 YFSETQ. The CDR3 is made up of 15 amino acids. Trimming removed 2 bases at V and 12 bases at J, with 21 bases between. CDR3 sequence: CASSLNGGLADTQYF. Here the CDR3 DNA reads TGCGCCAGCAGCTTAAATGGAGGTTTGGCCGACACTCAGTACTTC.

About this clonotype itself: A junction boundary mismatches the germline segment, possibly from a read error. The genes are TRBV14 and TRBJ2-1, with a weak D call TRBD2 (5 bases). Germline V gene data show CDR1 as SGHDN and CDR2 as FVKESK. The CDR3 runs 16 residues. This CDR3 reads CASCAVTGWVNNEQFF. DNA for the CDR3: TGTGCCAGCTGTGCCGTAACGGGATGGGTAAACAATGAACAGTTCTTC.

The J gene is TRBJ2-3, the V gene TRBV6-2 or TRBV6-3; perhaps TRBD2 as D (5 bases). The CDR3 loop spans 16 amino acids. CDR1 MNHEY and CDR2 SVGEGT come from the germline V gene. The chain's CDR3 is CISSFLGRLEGDTQYF. The DNA for the CDR3 is TGTATCAGCAGCTTCCTAGGCCGGCTTGAGGGAGATACGCAGTATTTT.

Comments on this clonotype: One end of the junction is discordant with germline, which a read error may explain. The chain carries TRBV4-1 and TRBJ2-1; 7 nucleotides match TRBD2. Per the germline V gene, CDR1 is MGHRA and CDR2 is YSYEKL. The length of the CDR3 is 19 residues. The CDR3 here is CTSNQDRGGRARVRNEQFF. The CDR3 nucleotides read TGCACCAGTAACCAAGACCGAGGAGGGAGGGCCAGGGTTCGCAATGAGCAGTTCTTC.

Concerning this clonotype: The junction departs from the called germline gene at one end, perhaps through a read error. This chain connects TRBV6-6 to TRBJ1-5; TRBD1 matches at 7 bases. The V gene's germline CDR1 is MNHNY and CDR2 SVGAGI (reference sequence). CDR3 size: 16 residues. CDR3 nucleotides: TGTGCCAACAGTTACGGCGACAGGGTGAGCAATGAGCCCCAGCATTTT. This encodes CANSYGDRVSNEPQHF.

With regard to this clonotype: The junction does not match germline at one end; this may be a read error. The chain has TRBV9 and TRBJ1-4; D is ambiguous. The length of the CDR3 is 14 residues. Germline assignment: CDR1 SGDLS and CDR2 YYNGEE. CDR3 sequence: CASSSQGANEKLSF. CDR3 DNA sequence: TGTGCCAGCAGCTCACAAGGCGCTAATGAAAAACTGTCTTTT.

A remark on this clonotype: The junction and the germline gene differ at one end; a read error may be behind it. This rearrangement joins TRBV30 to TRBJ1-1; D uncertain. This CDR3 comprises 13 residues. Germline CDR1 is GTSNPN and CDR2 is SVGIG (reference sequence). CDR3: CASSTDRRTEAFF. The DNA of the CDR3 is TGTGCCTCGAGTACGGATAGGAGGACTGAAGCTTTCTTT. Full variable domain (rest looked up from reference TRBV30 and TRBJ1-1): SQTIHQWPATLVQPVGSPLSLECTVEGTSNPNLYWYRQAAGRGLQLLFYSVGIGQISSEVPQNLSASRPQDRQFILSSKKLLLSDSGFYLCASSTDRRTEAFFGQGTRLTVV.

There are a few counts of this clonotype. This likely comes from a read error, as the CDR3 has no conserved phenylalanine or tryptophan at its end. The chain joins TRBV29-1 to TRBJ2-7, with D perhaps assigned TRBD1 or TRBD2 (5 bases each). From germline, CDR1 is SQVTM and CDR2 ANQGSEA. V shed 7 bases and J shed 6 bases, with 13 bases lying between them. The CDR3 runs to 11 residues. The CDR3 spells CSALFGAEQYS. The CDR3, as DNA: TGCAGCGCCCTTTTCGGGGCCGAGCAGTACTCC.